The 20 T cell receptor beta chains below were found in one sample sequenced in a study of shared clonotypes between healthy human individuals. Repertoires were generated with immunoSEQ multiplex PCR, while TCRdb's copy carries only in-frame clones and drops some. The sample consists of about 2.4 million clones, roughly 93% of them appearing once. Source material: naive CD4+ T cells from PBMCs. Subset specified: CD45RA+ positively selected. Every receptor here comes from a man aged 18 to 30 in good health. Some clones in this sample may be carry-over from other donors' samples.

A word on this clone: Other DNA sequences in the sample encode the same CDR3. The chain carries TRBV27 and TRBJ1-2; no clear D gene. The CDR3 runs 13 residues. Germline lookup yields CDR1 MNHEY and CDR2 SMNVEV (reference sequence). Between the trimmed V and J ends, which lost 2 bases and 2 bases, there was a span of 6 bases. The CDR3 region is CASSLRGNYGYTF. The CDR3 DNA is TGTGCCAGCAGTTTACGAGGGAACTATGGCTACACCTTC.

The chain employs TRBV11-2 and TRBJ2-3; 8 bases align to TRBD2. The CDR3 runs to 14 residues. Germline V gene data show CDR1 as SGHAT and CDR2 as FQNNGV. Trimming cost V 5 bases and J 1 base; bases outside gene matches: 2. The CDR3 loop is CASSPTSGTDTQYF. The CDR3 DNA reads as TGTGCCAGCAGCCCGACTAGCGGCACAGATACGCAGTATTTT.

This sequence joins TRBV5-1 and TRBJ1-1; D not resolved. Germline lookup yields CDR1 SGHRS and CDR2 YFSETQ. V lost 6 bases, J lost 1 base, and 13 bases lay in between. The CDR3 contains 14 residues. The CDR3 is CASTRTPRNTEAFF. The CDR3 coding sequence is TGCGCCAGCACTCGGACCCCGAGGAACACTGAAGCTTTCTTT.

The chain recombines TRBV30 with TRBJ2-1; D unclear. The germline V gene encodes CDR1 GTSNPN and CDR2 SVGIG (reference sequence). CDR3 length equals 13 residues. Deletions cut 2 bases from V and 15 bases from J, with 20 bases between. The DNA of the CDR3 is TGTGCCTGGAGTAGCGACACCAGCCAAAGTCCGTTCTTC. This codes for CAWSSDTSQSPFF.

The chain is built from TRBV7-3 and TRBJ2-1; D gene ambiguous. The ends were cut back, 4 bases at V and 9 bases at J, with 16 bases in the middle. Germline assignment: CDR1 SGHTA and CDR2 FQGTGA. CDR3 length equals 14 residues. CDR3 nucleotide sequence: TGTGCCAGCAGCTCAAACTCGGTACTAAGTGAGCAGTTCTTC. It encodes CASSSNSVLSEQFF.

As DNA, the CDR3 is TGTGCCAGCAGTCTTCAGGGTCTTGGGGAGACCCAGTACTTC. It codes for CASSLQGLGETQYF. This rearrangement joins TRBV9 to TRBJ2-5; D is perhaps TRBD1 (5 bases). This CDR3 has 14 residues. The germline CDR1 and CDR2 sequences are SGDLS and YYNGEE. V was cut by 5 bases and J by 5 bases, with 16 bases left in between.

J is TRBJ2-3 and V is TRBV5-1; 15 bases fit TRBD2. Germline V gene data show CDR1 as SGHRS and CDR2 as YFSETQ. CDR3 length: 17 amino acids. V lost 7 bases to trimming and J lost 0 bases; unmatched junction nucleotides: 6. CDR3 in amino acids: CASGLGTSGRSTDTQYF. The CDR3 coding sequence is TGCGCCAGCGGCCTTGGGACTAGCGGGAGGAGCACAGATACGCAGTATTTT.

The rearrangement links TRBV29-1 to TRBJ2-1; 13 nucleotides line up with TRBD2. V lost 7 bases to trimming and J lost 10 bases; unmatched junction nucleotides: 13. This CDR3 has 15 amino acids. Germline-derived CDR1 and CDR2 are SQVTM and ANQGSEA. CDR3 sequence: CSASPGTSGIGEQFF. The CDR3 DNA follows: TGCAGCGCCTCCCCTGGGACTAGCGGGATAGGAGAGCAGTTCTTC.

The chain recombines TRBV18 with TRBJ1-5, with TRBD1 identical over 8 bases. CDR3 length equals 16 residues. Germline V gives CDR1 KGHSH, CDR2 LQKENI. Unmatched junction bases numbered 10, after V lost 2 bases and J lost 7 bases. The CDR3 nucleotides read TGTGCCAGCTCACCAACAGGGGGTTGGGGTCAACAGCCCCAGCATTTT. Translating it yields CASSPTGGWGQQPQHF.

The chain has TRBV7-7 and TRBJ2-2; D unclear. The V and J ends lost 0 bases and 1 base respectively, with 15 bases between them. This CDR3 region has 18 residues. Germline V gene lookup returns CDR1 SSHAT and CDR2 FNYEAQ (reference sequence). The CDR3 sequence is CASSLAGPGHLNTGELFF. The DNA of the CDR3 is TGTGCCAGCAGCTTAGCAGGCCCGGGTCACCTGAACACCGGGGAGCTGTTTTTT.

The chain combines TRBV10-3 with TRBJ2-6; no firm D call. The CDR3 totals 16 residues. Germline CDR1 and CDR2: ENHRY and SYGVKD. The V and J ends lost 4 bases and 0 bases respectively, with 10 bases between them. The DNA for the CDR3 is TGTGCCATCAGTGTACAGCCATTCTCTGGGGCCAACGTCCTGACTTTC. This codes for CAISVQPFSGANVLTF.

CDR3 nucleotide sequence: TGTGCCAGCAGCGTTCAAACAGGGACCAAAAGCTCTGGGGCCAACGTCCTGACTTTC. The encoded protein is CASSVQTGTKSSGANVLTF. V usage is TRBV9 and J usage is TRBJ2-6, with a tentative D call TRBD1 (6 bases). Trimming took 2 bases from V and 0 from J, leaving 18 bases between them. CDR1 is SGDLS and CDR2 is YYNGEE in the germline V gene. This CDR3 has 19 residues.

The chain couples TRBV5-1 to TRBJ2-5; D may match TRBD1 or TRBD2 (6 bases each). Per the germline V gene, CDR1 is SGHRS and CDR2 is YFSETQ. V was cut by 4 bases and J by 2 bases, with 18 bases left in between. There are 16 residues in the CDR3. This CDR3 is CASSMRGEIGQETQYF. The CDR3 nucleotides read TGCGCCAGCAGCATGAGGGGGGAGATAGGGCAAGAGACCCAGTACTTC. Together with reference TRBV5-1 and TRBJ2-5, the CDR3 gives the full variable domain: KAGVTQTPRYLIKTRGQQVTLSCSPISGHRSVSWYQQTPGQGLQFLFEYFSETQRNKGNFPGRFSGRQFSNSRSEMNVSTLELGDSALYLCASSMRGEIGQETQYFGPGTRLLVL.

Remarks on this clone: The same CDR3 arises from other DNA sequences in this sample as well. J is TRBJ2-2 and V is TRBV7-3; no definite D call. The length of the CDR3 is 13 residues. The germline V and J ends were trimmed by 0 bases and 4 bases, with 3 bases remaining between them. Looked up from germline, CDR1 is SGHTA and CDR2 is FQGTGA. This chain's CDR3 is CASSLTGTGELFF. The CDR3 nucleotides are TGTGCCAGCAGCTTAACGGGCACCGGGGAGCTGTTTTTT.

The rearrangement uses TRBV7-2 and TRBJ1-6, with unresolved D. Trimming shortened V by 2 bases and J by 15 bases, and 14 bases separated the two germline ends. From germline, CDR1 is SGHTA and CDR2 FQGNSA. This CDR3 is 13 amino acids long. The DNA of the CDR3 is TGTGCCAGCAGCTTAAATGAGGGAATTCTCCTCCACTTT. This codes for CASSLNEGILLHF.

This rearrangement joins TRBV18 to TRBJ2-1, with no clear D. V lost 2 bases and J 5 bases, leaving 13 bases between the germline ends. The CDR3 consists of 15 residues. Germline CDR1 is KGHSH and CDR2 is LQKENI. This CDR3 reads CASSPTPGNDNEQFF. CDR3 DNA sequence: TGTGCCAGCTCACCAACCCCCGGCAACGACAATGAGCAGTTCTTC.

J is TRBJ2-7 and V is TRBV14; a weak D match, TRBD2 (7 bases). V dropped 2 bases and J dropped 6 bases, with 14 bases sitting between them. Germline V CDR1 and CDR2: SGHDN, FVKESK. This CDR3 region has 14 residues. As DNA, the CDR3 is TGTGCCAGCAGCCAACGTTCGGGGGGCTTCGAGCAGTACTTC. Its translation: CASSQRSGGFEQYF.

This clone was seen only a few times. The rearrangement joins TRBV18 to TRBJ1-1; no clear D. CDR3 length: 13 residues. Germline V CDR1 and CDR2: KGHSH, LQKENI. Trimming took 8 bases from V and 3 from J, leaving 13 bases between them. In DNA form, the CDR3 reads TGTGCCAGCACTTCTGCTTTGGACACTGAAGCTTTCTTT. This gives the protein CASTSALDTEAFF.

The V gene is TRBV7-3, the J gene TRBJ1-2; D is unresolved. CDR1 and CDR2 from the germline V gene are SGHTA and FQGTGA. V was trimmed by 5 bases and J by 2 bases, leaving 12 bases between them. The CDR3 covers 14 residues. This CDR3 is CASSLKVGNYGYTF. In nucleotides, the CDR3 is TGTGCCAGCAGCCTGAAAGTGGGGAACTATGGCTACACCTTC.

As to this clone: The junction and the germline gene differ at one end; a read error may be behind it. J is TRBJ1-4 and V is TRBV27; D is undetermined. The CDR3 sequence is 14 residues long. Germline V lookup: CDR1 MNHEY, CDR2 SMNVEV (reference sequence). The CDR3 protein is CASSSERYNEKLFF. DNA of the CDR3: TGTGCCAGCAGTTCCGAGCGGTATAATGAAAAACTTTTTTTT.